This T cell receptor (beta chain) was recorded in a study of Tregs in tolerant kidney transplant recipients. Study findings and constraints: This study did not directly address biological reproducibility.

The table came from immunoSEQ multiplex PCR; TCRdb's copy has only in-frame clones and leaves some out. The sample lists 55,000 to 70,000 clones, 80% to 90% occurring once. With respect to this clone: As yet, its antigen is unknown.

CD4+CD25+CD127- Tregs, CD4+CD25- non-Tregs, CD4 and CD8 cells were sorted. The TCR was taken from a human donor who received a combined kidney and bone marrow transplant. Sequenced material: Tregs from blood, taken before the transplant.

CDR3 bases: TGTGCCAGCAGCAAACCAACCGGGGGATACGAGCAGTACTTC. Protein product: CASSKPTGGYEQYF. The V gene is TRBV5-6, the J gene TRBJ2-5, with a tentative D call TRBD2 (6 bases). The closer fit of TRBJ2-7 to the DNA end suggests the J call may be wrong. The CDR3 sequence is 14 residues long. Germline lookup yields CDR1 SGHDT and CDR2 YYEEEE.